A selection of T cell receptor beta chains follows, all from one sample in a study of vaccination effects on CD4 cells after COVID-19. Which antigens these TCRs recognize remains unknown. Produced via immunoSEQ multiplex PCR; TCRdb's table is partial and in-frame only. The sample consists of tens of thousands of clones, around 75% of them appearing once. Sequencing used CD4+ T cells from PBMCs cultured with HCoV-OC43 spike peptides, obtained before COVID-19 vaccination. The receptors come from a human donor who received a COVID-19 vaccine. CDR3s include the opening cysteine and the closing phenylalanine or tryptophan. The D gene is left open where the match is weak. Clone sizes are given selectively: once, few, many, or a class where the clone is expanded.

d_call	clone_size	v_call	j_call	cdr3_aa	cdr3_nt
NA	NA	TRBV21-1	TRBJ1-1	CASSKGGDRATEAFF	TGTGCCAGCAGCAAAGGCGGGGACAGAGCCACTGAAGCTTTCTTT
NA	NA	TRBV19	TRBJ1-5	CASSGPLLNQPQHF	TGTGCCAGTAGCGGGCCCCTGTTGAATCAGCCCCAGCATTTT
NA	NA	TRBV6-5	TRBJ1-2	CASTNGGYGYTF	TGTGCCAGCACCAATGGGGGATATGGCTACACCTTC
TRBD1	NA	TRBV7-2	TRBJ1-1	CASSFSGTENTEAFF	TGTGCCAGCAGCTTTTCCGGGACAGAGAACACTGAAGCTTTCTTT
NA	NA	TRBV19	TRBJ2-5	CASSVQATTMAQYF	TGTGCCAGTAGTGTACAGGCGACGACTATGGCCCAGTACTTC
NA	once	TRBV24-1	TRBJ1-2	CATSDPGLQDGYTF	TGTGCCACCAGTGACCCGGGACTGCAGGATGGCTACACCTTC
NA	large	TRBV6-1	TRBJ1-5	CASSEAWGGQQPQHF	TGTGCCAGCAGTGAAGCGTGGGGGGGTCAGCAGCCCCAGCATTTT
TRBD1	NA	TRBV6-4	TRBJ2-1	CASSVDRVSNEQFF	TGTGCCAGCAGCGTGGACAGGGTGAGCAATGAGCAGTTCTTC
TRBD1	NA	TRBV5-1	TRBJ1-6	CASSPGTGAYSPLHF	TGCGCCAGCAGCCCAGGGACAGGGGCGTATTCACCCCTCCACTTT
NA	NA	TRBV6-5	TRBJ1-6	CASSYSRVQDSPLHF	TGTGCCAGCAGTTACTCGCGGGTCCAAGATTCACCCCTCCACTTT
TRBD1	NA	TRBV5-1	TRBJ2-3	CASSILPGQDSTDTQYF	TGCGCCAGCAGCATTCTTCCGGGACAGGACTCCACAGATACGCAGTATTTT
NA	few	TRBV19	TRBJ1-4	CASSIPRGRRREKLFF	TGTGCCAGTAGTATCCCCCGGGGAAGGCGAAGGGAAAAACTGTTTTTT
TRBD1	NA	TRBV18	TRBJ1-6	CASSQDRNNSPLHF	TGTGCCAGCTCACAGGACAGGAATAATTCACCCCTCCACTTT
TRBD2	NA	TRBV18	TRBJ2-1	CASSTRLAGLNEQFF	TGTGCCAGCTCAACAAGACTAGCGGGGCTCAATGAGCAGTTCTTC
TRBD1	once	TRBV30	TRBJ1-2	CAWSRGLNYGYTF	TGTGCCTGGAGTAGGGGGCTAAACTATGGCTACACCTTC
NA	NA	TRBV5-8	TRBJ1-1	CASSLVRRAFF	TGTGCCAGCAGCTTGGTTCGTCGGGCTTTCTTT
NA	NA	TRBV30	TRBJ2-6	CAWTEAHRAGANVLTF	TGTGCCTGGACCGAAGCGCACAGGGCCGGGGCCAACGTCCTGACTTTC
NA	NA	TRBV9	TRBJ1-5	CASSPWGYGQPQHF	TGTGCCAGCAGCCCTTGGGGCTATGGTCAGCCCCAGCATTTT
TRBD1	NA	TRBV5-1	TRBJ1-2	CASSVGTGMNYGYTF	TGCGCCAGCAGCGTGGGGACAGGGATGAACTATGGCTACACCTTC